Only a few counts were recorded for the clone carrying this TCR beta chain. This sample was taken from a study of blood T cell repertoires in COVID-19. As for the study in general: Both acute and convalescent COVID-19 samples were obtained from the United States, Italy and Spain.

Germline assignment: CDR1 SNHLY and CDR2 FYNNEI. The CDR3 contains 17 residues. V shed 4 bases and J 4 bases; nucleotides not matched to a gene: 10. Original handling: By means of reference gene primer amplification, nucleated cell counts were estimated. The method was immunoSEQ multiplex PCR; TCRdb's version includes in-frame clones alone and lacks a portion of them. The DNA gave D and trimming, while V, J and clone size come from that table. The sample has some 400,000 clones, 85% to 90% seen once. The sequenced sample was peripheral blood. The sequence was collected from a human donor in a cohort sampled during active COVID-19. The J gene is TRBJ2-5, the V gene TRBV2; TRBD2 agrees at 12 bases. CDR3 DNA: TGTGCCAGCAGTGCCTTAATCGCGGGACTAGCGGGAGAGACCCAGTACTTC. Amino acids: CASSALIAGLAGETQYF.